Described below is a single TCR beta chain sequence and its context. These data come from a study of blood T cell repertoires in COVID-19. Study-level information: Italy, Spain and the United States were the sources of the convalescent and acute COVID-19 samples. T cells, B-cell-depleted T cells, or PBMCs provided the cDNA or gDNA that served as material.

Trimming stripped 6 bases from V and 7 bases from J, with 15 bases between. This CDR3 has 13 residues. Germline CDR1 and CDR2: LGHDT and YNNKEL (reference sequence). In the study's own analysis: Quantification of nucleated cells was approximated via reference gene primer amplification. TCRdb's copy holds only in-frame clones and misses some; the assay was immunoSEQ multiplex PCR. V, J and clone size were drawn from that table, and D and trimming were deduced from the DNA. The sample yields a few hundred thousand clones, over 80% seen once. The rearrangement uses TRBV3-1 (or the pseudogene TRBV3-2) and TRBJ1-2, with D perhaps TRBD1 (6 bases). Sequencing used peripheral blood. The TCR originated in a man under 40 who had recovered from COVID-19. CDR3 bases: TGTGCCAGCAGTCTGGGGGGGCCGAGTGGCTACACCTTC. This codes for CASSLGGPSGYTF.